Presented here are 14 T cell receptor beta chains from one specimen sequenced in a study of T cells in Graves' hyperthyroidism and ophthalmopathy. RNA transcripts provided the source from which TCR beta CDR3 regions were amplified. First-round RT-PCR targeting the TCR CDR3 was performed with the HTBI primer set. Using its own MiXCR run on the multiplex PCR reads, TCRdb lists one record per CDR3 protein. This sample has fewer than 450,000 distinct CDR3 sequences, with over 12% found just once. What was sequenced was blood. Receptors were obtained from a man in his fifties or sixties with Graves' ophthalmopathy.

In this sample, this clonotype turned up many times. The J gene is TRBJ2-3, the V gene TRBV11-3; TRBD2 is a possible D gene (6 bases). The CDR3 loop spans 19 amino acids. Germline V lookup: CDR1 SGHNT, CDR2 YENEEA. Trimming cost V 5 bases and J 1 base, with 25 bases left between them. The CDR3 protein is CASSPGLGRIHSGTDTQYF. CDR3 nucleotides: TGTGCCAGCAGCCCCGGGCTAGGGAGGATTCACAGTGGCACAGATACGCAGTATTTT.

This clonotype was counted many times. CDR3: CASSSYSGQGNEQFF. The DNA of the CDR3 is TGTGCCAGCAGCTCGTACTCCGGACAGGGCAATGAGCAGTTCTTC. The chain employs TRBV7-9 and TRBJ2-1; TRBD1 aligns across 8 bases. Germline V CDR1 and CDR2: SEHNR, FQNEAQ (reference sequence). There are 15 residues in the CDR3. V trimming: 4 bases; J trimming: 6 bases; junction bases outside the gene matches: 8. The full variable domain, completed using reference TRBV7-9 and TRBJ2-1, is DTGVSQNPRHKITKRGQNVTFRCDPISEHNRLYWYRQTLGQGPEFLTYFQNEAQLEKSRLLSDRFSAERPKGSFSTLEIQRTEQGDSAMYLCASSSYSGQGNEQFFGPGTRLTVL.

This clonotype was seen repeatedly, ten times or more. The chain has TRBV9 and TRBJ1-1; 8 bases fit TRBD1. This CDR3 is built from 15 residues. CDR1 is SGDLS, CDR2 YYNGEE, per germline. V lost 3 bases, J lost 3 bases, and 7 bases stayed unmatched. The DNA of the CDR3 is TGTGCCAGCAGCGCACCGGGACAGGAAGACACTGAAGCTTTCTTT. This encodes CASSAPGQEDTEAFF.

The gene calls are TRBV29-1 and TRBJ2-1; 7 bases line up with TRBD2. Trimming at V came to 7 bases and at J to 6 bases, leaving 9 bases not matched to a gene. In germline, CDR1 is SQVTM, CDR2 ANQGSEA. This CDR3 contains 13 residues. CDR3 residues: CSGGGGRSNEQFF. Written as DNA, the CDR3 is TGCAGCGGCGGCGGGGGTCGGAGCAATGAGCAGTTCTTC.

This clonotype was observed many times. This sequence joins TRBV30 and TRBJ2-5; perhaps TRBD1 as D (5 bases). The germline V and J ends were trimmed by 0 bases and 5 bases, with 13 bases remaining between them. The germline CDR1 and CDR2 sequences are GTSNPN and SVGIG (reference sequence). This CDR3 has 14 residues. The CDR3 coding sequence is TGTGCCTGGAGTGTACCAGGGTTTCGGGAGACCCAGTACTTC. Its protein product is CAWSVPGFRETQYF.

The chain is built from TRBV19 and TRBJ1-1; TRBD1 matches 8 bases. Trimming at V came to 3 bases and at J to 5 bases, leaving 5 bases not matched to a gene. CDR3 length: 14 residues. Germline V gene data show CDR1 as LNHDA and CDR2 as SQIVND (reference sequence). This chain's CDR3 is CASSIDYRGTEAFF. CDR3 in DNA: TGTGCCAGTAGTATCGATTACAGGGGGACTGAAGCTTTCTTT.

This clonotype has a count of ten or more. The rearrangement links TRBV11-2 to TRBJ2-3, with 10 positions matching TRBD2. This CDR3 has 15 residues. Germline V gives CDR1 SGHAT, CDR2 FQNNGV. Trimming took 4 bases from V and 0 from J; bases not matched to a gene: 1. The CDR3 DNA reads TGTGCCAGCAGCTGGACTAGCGGTAGCACAGATACGCAGTATTTT. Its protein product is CASSWTSGSTDTQYF.

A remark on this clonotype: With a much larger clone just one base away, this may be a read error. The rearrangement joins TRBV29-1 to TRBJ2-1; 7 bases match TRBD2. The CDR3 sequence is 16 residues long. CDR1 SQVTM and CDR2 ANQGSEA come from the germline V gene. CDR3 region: CNVERGGGPPSNEQFF. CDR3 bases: TGCAACGTTGAGCGTGGCGGGGGTCCCCCCTCAAATGAGCAGTTCTTC.

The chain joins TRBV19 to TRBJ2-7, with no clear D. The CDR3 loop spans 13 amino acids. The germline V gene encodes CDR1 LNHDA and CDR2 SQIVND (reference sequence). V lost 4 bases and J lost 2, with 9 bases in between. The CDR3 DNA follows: TGTGCCAGTAGTACCGGGCTCGCCTACGAGCAGTACTTC. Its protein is CASSTGLAYEQYF.

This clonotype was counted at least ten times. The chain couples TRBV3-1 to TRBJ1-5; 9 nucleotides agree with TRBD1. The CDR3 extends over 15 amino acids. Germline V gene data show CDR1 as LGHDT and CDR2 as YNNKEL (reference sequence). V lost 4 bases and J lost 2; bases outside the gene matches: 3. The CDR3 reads CASSPRTGGNQPQHF. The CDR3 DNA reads TGTGCCAGCAGCCCAAGGACAGGGGGCAATCAGCCCCAGCATTTT. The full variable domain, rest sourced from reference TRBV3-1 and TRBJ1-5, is DTAVSQTPKYLVTQMGNDKSIKCEQNLGHDTMYWYKQDSKKFLKIMFSYNNKELIINETVPNRFSPKSPDKAHLNLHINSLELGDSAVYFCASSPRTGGNQPQHFGDGTRLSIL.

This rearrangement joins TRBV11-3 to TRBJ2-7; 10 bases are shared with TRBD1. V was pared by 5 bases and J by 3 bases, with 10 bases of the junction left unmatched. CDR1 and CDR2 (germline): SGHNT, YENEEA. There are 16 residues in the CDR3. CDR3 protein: CASSVFRDRGVYEQYF. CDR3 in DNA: TGTGCCAGCAGCGTATTTCGGGACAGGGGAGTCTACGAGCAGTACTTC.

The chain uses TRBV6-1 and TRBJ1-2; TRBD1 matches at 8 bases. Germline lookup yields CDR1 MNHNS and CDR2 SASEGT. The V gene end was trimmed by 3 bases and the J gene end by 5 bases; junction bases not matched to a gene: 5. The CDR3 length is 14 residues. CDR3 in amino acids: CASSEQGAWYGYTF. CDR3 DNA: TGTGCCAGCAGTGAGCAGGGGGCATGGTATGGCTACACCTTC.

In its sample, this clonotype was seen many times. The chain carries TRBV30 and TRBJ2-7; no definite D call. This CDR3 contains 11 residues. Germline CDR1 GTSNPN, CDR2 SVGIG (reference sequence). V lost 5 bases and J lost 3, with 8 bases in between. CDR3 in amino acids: CAWGPLYEQYF. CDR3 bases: TGTGCCTGGGGACCACTCTACGAGCAGTACTTC.

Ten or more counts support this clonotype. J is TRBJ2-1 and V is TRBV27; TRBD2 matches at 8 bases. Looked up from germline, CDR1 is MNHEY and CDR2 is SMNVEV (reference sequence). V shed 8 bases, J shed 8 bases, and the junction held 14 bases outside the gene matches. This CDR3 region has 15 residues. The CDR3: CASLRTGTSLHEQFF. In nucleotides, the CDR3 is TGTGCCAGCCTAAGGACCGGGACTAGTCTCCATGAGCAGTTCTTC.